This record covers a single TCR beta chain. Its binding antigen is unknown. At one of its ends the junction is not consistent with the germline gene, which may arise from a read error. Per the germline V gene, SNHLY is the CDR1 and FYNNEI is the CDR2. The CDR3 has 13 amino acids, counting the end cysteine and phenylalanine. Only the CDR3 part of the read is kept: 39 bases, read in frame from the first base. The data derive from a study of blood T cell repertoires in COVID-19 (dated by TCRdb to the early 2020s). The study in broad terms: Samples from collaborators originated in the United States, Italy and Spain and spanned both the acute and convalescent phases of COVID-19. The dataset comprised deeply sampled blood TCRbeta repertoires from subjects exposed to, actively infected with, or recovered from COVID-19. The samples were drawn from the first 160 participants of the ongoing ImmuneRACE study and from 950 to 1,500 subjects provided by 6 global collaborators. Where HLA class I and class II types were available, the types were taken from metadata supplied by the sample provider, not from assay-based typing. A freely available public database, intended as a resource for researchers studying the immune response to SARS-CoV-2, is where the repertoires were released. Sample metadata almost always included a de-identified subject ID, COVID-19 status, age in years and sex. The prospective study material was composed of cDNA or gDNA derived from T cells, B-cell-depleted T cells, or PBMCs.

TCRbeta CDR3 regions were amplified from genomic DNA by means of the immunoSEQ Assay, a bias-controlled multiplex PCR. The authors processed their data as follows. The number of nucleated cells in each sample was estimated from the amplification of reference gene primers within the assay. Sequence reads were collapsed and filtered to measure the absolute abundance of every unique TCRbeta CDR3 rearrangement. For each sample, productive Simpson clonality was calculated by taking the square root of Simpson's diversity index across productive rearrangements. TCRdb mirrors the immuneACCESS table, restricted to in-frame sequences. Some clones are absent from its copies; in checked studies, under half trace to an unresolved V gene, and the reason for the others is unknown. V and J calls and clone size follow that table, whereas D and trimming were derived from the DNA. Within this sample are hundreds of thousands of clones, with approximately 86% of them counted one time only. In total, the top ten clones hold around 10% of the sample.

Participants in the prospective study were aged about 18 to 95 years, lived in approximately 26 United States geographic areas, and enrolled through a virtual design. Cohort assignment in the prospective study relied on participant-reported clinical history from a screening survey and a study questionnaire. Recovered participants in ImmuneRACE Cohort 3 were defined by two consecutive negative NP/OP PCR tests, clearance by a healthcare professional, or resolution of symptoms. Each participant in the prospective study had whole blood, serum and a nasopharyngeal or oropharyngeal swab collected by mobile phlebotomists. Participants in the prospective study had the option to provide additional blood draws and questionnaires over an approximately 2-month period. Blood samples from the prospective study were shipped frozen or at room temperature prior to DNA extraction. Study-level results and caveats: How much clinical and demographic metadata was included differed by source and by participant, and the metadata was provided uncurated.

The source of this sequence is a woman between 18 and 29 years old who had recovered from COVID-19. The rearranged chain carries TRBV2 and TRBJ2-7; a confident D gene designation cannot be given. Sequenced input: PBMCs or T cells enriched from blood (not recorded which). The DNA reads TGTGCCAGCAGCGTTGAAGGTTGGGCAGAAACATGTTTC. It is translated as CASSVEGWAETCF.